In this sample, the clone carrying this TCR beta chain turned up a few times. The data derive from a study of T cell changes during pregnancy in multiple sclerosis. Repertoires were generated with immunoSEQ multiplex PCR, while TCRdb's copy carries only in-frame clones and drops some. The sample contains some 54,000 clones, approximately 93% of which appear only once. Trimming shortened V by 4 bases and J by 1 base, and 7 bases separated the two germline ends. The germline V gene encodes CDR1 SEHNR and CDR2 FQNEAQ (reference sequence). This CDR3 has 13 residues. Sample: peripheral blood, taken after pregnancy. J is TRBJ1-1 and V is TRBV7-9, with D unresolved. This TCR was recovered from a female donor with multiple sclerosis, enrolled in a pregnancy study. Here the CDR3 DNA reads TGTGCCAGCAGCTCGGCGGAGAACACTGAAGCTTTCTTT. Amino acid sequence: CASSSAENTEAFF.